This TCR beta chain appears in the sequencing data of a study of T cell responses to AZD1222 COVID-19 vaccine (dated by TCRdb to about 2021). At the level of the whole study: AZD1222 recipients whose second dose came at about 4 weeks and those whose second dose came at about 12 weeks were combined into one group, since spike-specific TCR depth and breadth did not differ between the two schedules. A total of 230 to 250 trial participants underwent TCR sequencing, of whom some 210 received two doses of AZD1222 and around 26 received two doses of the MenACWY control vaccine. Trial participants were enrolled into age subgroups of 18-55, 56-69 and 70-plus years, which contained approximately 150, 30 and 60 TCR-sequenced participants, respectively. The paper as a whole reports these results and caveats: In the small 56-69-year group, the increase in depth fell short of significance, most likely because of low power. CD4 TCRs associated with the vaccine covered the entire spike protein, and the dominant responses were in regions 160-218 and 743-854. Conclusions about previously exposed vaccinees are limited, since just a handful of AZD1222 recipients were seropositive for SARS-CoV-2 at baseline. No day 14 peak-response samples were available, so repertoires were characterized only after the peak T cell response. Participants were mostly white British, with more females than males. The authors suggested clonal diversity may have been underestimated. Epitopes outside the regions mutated in the B.1.351 and B.1.1.7 variants were reportedly recognized by nearly half of the unique spike-specific TCRs. Spike-specific TCR breadth and depth rose significantly after two AZD1222 doses compared with day 0 and with MenACWY recipients.

As regards this clone: What this receptor recognizes is not known. No base qualities exist here, and no much larger clone lies one base off it.

This specimen's time point label, per the study, means: baseline before first vaccination. Samples from vaccinated people were obtained from the UK trials COV001 and COV002, which included a single-blind randomized controlled phase 2/3 trial of AZD1222 (ChAdOx1 nCoV-19) in healthy adults. For TCRbeta chain sequencing, PBMC samples were collected from trial participants at day 0 and at day 28 after the second dose. The CDR3 measures 13 amino acids from cysteine to phenylalanine. Just the 39-base CDR3 DNA is kept, in frame starting at base 1. V drops 2 bases and J drops 4 bases, leaving 8 bases in between. The CDR3 regions of human TCRbeta chains were analyzed by immunosequencing. Processing in the source paper ran as follows. Repertoire TCRs were matched against a reference library of SARS-CoV-2-specific TCRs generated with the MIRA antigen-specificity platform. Breadth was defined as the fraction of unique TCRs that were SARS-CoV-2-associated, and depth was defined as the fraction of total T cells that were SARS-CoV-2-associated. Using the MIRA data, each spike-specific TCR was mapped to the spike region that the TCR reacts to and placed in a CD4 or CD8 class. Log10-transformed breadth and depth values were compared by one-way ANOVA with Sidak's multiple comparisons tests. As stored in TCRdb, this immuneACCESS dataset retains in-frame rearrangements with V and J assigned. A fraction of the clones does not appear; measured against another copy, unresolved V genes explain less than half of the discrepancy, and the remainder lacks a known reason. V, J and clone size reflect that table, while D and trimming were determined from the DNA. The sample includes approximately 120,000 clones, with around 87% observed a single time. The ten largest clones add up to 10% of the sample.

The sample here was peripheral blood, taken on day 0 of AZD1222 vaccination. This receptor was obtained from an adult in good health. This chain joins TRBV12-3 or TRBV12-4 to TRBJ2-5; the D gene cannot be named for sure. The CDR3 protein is CASSLKGLETQYF. The nucleotides read TGTGCCAGCAGTTTAAAGGGTTTAGAGACCCAGTACTTC.